The 12 T cell receptor beta chains presented below share a single source sample, sequenced in a study of Ad26.COV2.S vaccination and SARS-CoV-2 variants. This table comes from immunoSEQ multiplex PCR, and its TCRdb copy is limited to in-frame clones, with some not included. The sample has 350,000 to 450,000 clones, about 88% seen once. Treatment denoted: about 20 received Ad26.COV2.S at low or high dose, single or two shots; about five received placebo; per-sample allocation not given. All samples were drawn on day 63, counting from the first vaccine or placebo injection. The sample was peripheral blood, taken in a trial of Ad26.COV2.S vaccine versus placebo. These receptors all stem from a person between 18 and 60 years old who received the Ad26.COV2.S COVID-19 vaccine or a placebo.

The chain has TRBV3-1 (or the pseudogene TRBV3-2) and TRBJ1-2, with a tentative D call TRBD1 (6 bases). The CDR3 is 17 residues long. The V gene lost 4 bases and the J gene lost 2 bases, with 20 bases spanning the gap. Germline-derived CDR1 and CDR2 are LGHDT and YNNKEL (reference sequence). The CDR3: CASSLYQTGSWNYGYTF. CDR3 DNA sequence: TGTGCCAGCAGCCTATACCAAACAGGGTCGTGGAACTATGGCTACACCTTC.

The chain links TRBV3-1 (or the pseudogene TRBV3-2) to TRBJ2-3; the D is unclear. This CDR3 contains 15 residues. V lost 4 bases to trimming and J lost 0 bases, with 11 bases between them. The germline V gene encodes CDR1 LGHDT and CDR2 YNNKEL (reference sequence). The DNA for the CDR3 is TGTGCCAGCAGCCTAGGACCAATAAGCACAGATACGCAGTATTTT. Its translation is CASSLGPISTDTQYF.

The J gene is TRBJ2-5, the V gene TRBV6-1; the D gene is possibly TRBD2 (5 bases). This CDR3 comprises 13 residues. V lost 3 bases, J lost 5 bases, and 10 bases lay in between. Germline V gene sequence: CDR1 MNHNS, CDR2 SASEGT. The CDR3 region is CASSDEGVETQYF. The CDR3 DNA sequence: TGTGCCAGCAGTGACGAGGGTGTTGAGACCCAGTACTTC.

V and J are TRBV5-1 and TRBJ2-7; 9 bases line up with TRBD2. CDR1 is SGHRS and CDR2 is YFSETQ in the germline V gene. CDR3 size: 15 residues. The trim removed 1 base at V and 1 base at J, leaving 3 bases unmatched. CDR3 nucleotide sequence: TGCGCCAGCAGCTTGATGGCGGGGGGGTCCTACGAGCAGTACTTC. This encodes CASSLMAGGSYEQYF.

The chain joins TRBV11-2 to TRBJ2-2; D is possibly TRBD2 (5 bases). Germline assignment: CDR1 SGHAT and CDR2 FQNNGV. The CDR3 contains 12 residues. Trimming shortened V by 4 bases and J by 7 bases, and 7 bases separated the two germline ends. CDR3 in DNA: TGTGCCAGCAGCTCAGGAGGCGGGGAGCTGTTTTTT. Translated, it gives CASSSGGGELFF.

Concerning this clone: The junction and the germline gene differ at one end; a read error may be behind it. CDR3 amino acids: CASSPLGARDEQYF. In DNA, the CDR3 is TGTGCTAGCAGTCCTTTGGGAGCTCGGGACGAGCAGTACTTC. The V call is TRBV7-7, the J call TRBJ2-7; weak D call: TRBD2 (5 bases). CDR3 length: 14 residues. CDR1 and CDR2 from the germline V gene are SSHAT and FNYEAQ (reference sequence).

In its sample, this clone was seen once. This chain joins TRBV27 and TRBJ1-2; tentatively, D is TRBD1 (6 bases). This CDR3 region has 15 residues. Between the trimmed V and J ends, which lost 5 bases and 4 bases, there was a span of 17 bases. CDR1 is MNHEY and CDR2 is SMNVEV in the germline V gene (reference sequence). CDR3 nucleotide sequence: TGTGCCAGCAGTAGCTACAGGGAAGCCCTCTATGGCTACACCTTC. Its translation is CASSSYREALYGYTF.

The genes are TRBV28 and TRBJ2-7; D gene unclear. This CDR3 is built from 13 residues. V lost 4 bases and J lost 4, with 11 bases in between. CDR1 is MDHEN and CDR2 is SYDVKM in the germline V gene. The DNA of the CDR3 is TGTGCCAGCAGTTGGCCGGCCGGGTACGAGCAGTACTTC. The encoded protein is CASSWPAGYEQYF.

V gene TRBV5-5 combines with J gene TRBJ2-4, with 9 bases aligning to TRBD1. V was clipped by 1 base and J by 3 bases; unmatched bases: 11. The CDR3 runs to 18 residues. Germline-derived CDR1 and CDR2 are SGHKS and YYEKEE (reference sequence). This CDR3 is CASSLIFRTGEGKNIQYF. CDR3 in DNA: TGTGCCAGCAGCTTGATTTTTCGGACAGGGGAAGGCAAAAACATTCAGTACTTC.

The chain employs TRBV27 and TRBJ1-6; 9 nucleotides align to TRBD1. Looked up from germline, CDR1 is MNHEY and CDR2 is SMNVEV (reference sequence). This CDR3 region has 15 residues. The V gene end was trimmed by 2 bases and the J gene end by 10 bases; junction bases not matched to a gene: 6. CDR3 in amino acids: CASSLDDRGRSPLHF. For the CDR3, the DNA is TGTGCCAGCAGTTTAGATGACAGGGGGAGGTCACCCCTCCACTTT.

This clone was counted between two and nine times. This chain connects TRBV4-1 to TRBJ2-6; D might be TRBD2 (5 bases). Trimming took off 1 base at V and 2 bases at J, with 9 bases between the two ends. The CDR3 extends over 16 amino acids. Germline V lookup: CDR1 MGHRA, CDR2 YSYEKL. The CDR3 sequence is CASSQVSGTGANVLTF. CDR3 nucleotide sequence: TGCGCCAGCAGCCAAGTGTCCGGGACTGGGGCCAACGTCCTGACTTTC.

This chain links TRBV28 with TRBJ2-7, with TRBD1 matching 7 bases. V dropped 6 bases and J dropped 2; count of bases not matched to a gene: 10. The CDR3 is made up of 15 amino acids. Per germline, CDR1 MDHEN and CDR2 SYDVKM. CDR3 DNA sequence: TGTGCCAGCAGCATGGGGACAGTGAGAACCTACGAGCAGTACTTC. The encoded protein is CASSMGTVRTYEQYF.